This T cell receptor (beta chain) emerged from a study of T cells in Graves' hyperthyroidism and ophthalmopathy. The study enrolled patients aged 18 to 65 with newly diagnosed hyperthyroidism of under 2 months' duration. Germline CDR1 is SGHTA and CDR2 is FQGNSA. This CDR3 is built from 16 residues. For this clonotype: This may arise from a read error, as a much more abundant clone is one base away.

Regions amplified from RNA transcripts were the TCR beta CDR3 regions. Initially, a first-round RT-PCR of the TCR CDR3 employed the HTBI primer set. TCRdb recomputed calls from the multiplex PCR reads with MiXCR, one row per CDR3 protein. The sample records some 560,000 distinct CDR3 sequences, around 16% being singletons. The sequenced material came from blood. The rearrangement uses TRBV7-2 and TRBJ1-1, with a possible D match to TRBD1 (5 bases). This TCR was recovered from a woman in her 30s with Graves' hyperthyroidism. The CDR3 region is CASSQDPHGRGTEAFF. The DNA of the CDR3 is TGCGCCAGCAGCCAAGATCCTCACGGGAGGGGCACTGAAGCTTTCTTT. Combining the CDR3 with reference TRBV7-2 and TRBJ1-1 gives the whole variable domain GAGVSQSPSNKVTEKGKDVELRCDPISGHTALYWYRQSLGQGLEFLIYFQGNSAPDKSGLPSDRFSAERTGGSVSTLTIQRTQQEDSAVYLCASSQDPHGRGTEAFFGQGTRLTVV.